The 15 T cell receptor beta chains below come from one sample, sequenced in a study of T cells in Graves' hyperthyroidism and ophthalmopathy. Regions amplified from RNA transcripts were the TCR beta CDR3 regions. The study used the HTBI primer set for a first-round RT-PCR of the TCR CDR3. Via MiXCR, TCRdb re-called the multiplex PCR reads, giving one row per CDR3 protein. The sample yields about 840,000 distinct CDR3 sequences, 35% to 40% seen once. The sequencing input was blood. The receptors come from a man aged 18 to 30 with Graves' hyperthyroidism.

The chain links TRBV11-2 to TRBJ1-1; TRBD1 might be the D (6 bases). Trimming shortened V by 2 bases and J by 6 bases, and 19 bases separated the two germline ends. From germline, CDR1 is SGHAT and CDR2 FQNNGV. The CDR3 extends over 16 amino acids. CDR3 bases: TGTGCCAGCAGCTTATTGGCAGGGGATAAGTGGCCTGAAGCTTTCTTT. Its protein is CASSLLAGDKWPEAFF.

This chain links TRBV7-9 with TRBJ1-2; possible D gene TRBD1, 6 bases. V was shortened by 3 bases and J by 7 bases, with 12 bases between the two germline ends. The CDR3 sequence is 13 residues long. Germline V gives CDR1 SEHNR, CDR2 FQNEAQ (reference sequence). In DNA, the CDR3 is TGTGCCAGCAGCTTGGGACAACTGGGTGGCTACACCTTC. Protein sequence: CASSLGQLGGYTF.

V and J are TRBV2 and TRBJ2-7; D perhaps matches TRBD1 (6 bases). CDR1 is SNHLY and CDR2 is FYNNEI in the germline V gene. V gave up 7 bases and J gave up 5 bases, with 12 bases separating them. The CDR3 totals 12 residues. The CDR3 region is CASNRDGDEQYF. In DNA form, the CDR3 reads TGTGCCAGCAACAGGGACGGGGACGAGCAGTACTTC.

This sequence joins TRBV29-1 and TRBJ2-7; 9 positions agree with TRBD2. V was clipped by 0 bases and J by 0 bases; unmatched bases: 3. The CDR3 totals 15 residues. Germline CDR1 reads SQVTM; CDR2 reads ANQGSEA. The CDR3 reads CSVEDGGGGSYEQYF. The DNA of the CDR3 is TGCAGCGTTGAAGACGGCGGGGGGGGCTCCTACGAGCAGTACTTC.

This clonotype appeared many times. The chain recombines TRBV9 with TRBJ2-2; 7 bases line up with TRBD2. This CDR3 is built from 15 residues. Per the germline V gene, CDR1 is SGDLS and CDR2 is YYNGEE. V was clipped by 5 bases and J by 5 bases; unmatched bases: 9. In DNA form, the CDR3 reads TGTGCCAGCAGTGTACGGCAGGGAGGGACCGGGGAGCTGTTTTTT. This codes for CASSVRQGGTGELFF.

The sample holds a few counts of this clonotype. The V call is TRBV7-3, the J call TRBJ1-1; D not certain. Trimming took 2 bases from V and 1 from J, leaving 11 bases between them. Looked up from germline, CDR1 is SGHTA and CDR2 is FQGTGA. CDR3 length: 15 amino acids. The CDR3 loop is CASSLEQTSNTEAFF. The CDR3, as DNA: TGTGCCAGCAGCTTAGAACAAACCTCGAACACTGAAGCTTTCTTT. Combining the CDR3 with reference TRBV7-3 and TRBJ1-1 gives the whole variable domain GAGVSQTPSNKVTEKGKYVELRCDPISGHTALYWYRQSLGQGPEFLIYFQGTGAADDSGLPNDRFFAVRPEGSVSTLKIQRTERGDSAVYLCASSLEQTSNTEAFFGQGTRLTVV.

This clonotype has a count of ten or more. A read error may produce the germline difference seen at one junction end. V gene TRBV5-1 combines with J gene TRBJ2-7; the match to TRBD1 covers 10 bases. Germline CDR1 reads SGHRS; CDR2 reads YFSETQ. The length of the CDR3 is 14 residues. The CDR3 is CASSLGTGVYEQYF. The CDR3 DNA reads as TGTGCCAGCAGCTTAGGGACAGGGGTCTACGAGCAGTACTTC.

This clonotype was recorded at least ten times. The J gene is TRBJ1-2, the V gene TRBV19; D gene uncertain. CDR1 is LNHDA, CDR2 SQIVND, per germline (reference sequence). The CDR3 runs to 12 residues. V was cut by 7 bases and J by 4 bases, with 10 bases left in between. This CDR3 is CASTYDGYGYTF. For the CDR3, the DNA is TGTGCCAGTACTTACGACGGCTATGGCTACACCTTC.

CDR3 protein: CSLTGGTEAFF. The CDR3 coding sequence is TGCAGCTTAACCGGGGGAACTGAAGCTTTCTTT. The genes are TRBV29-1 and TRBJ1-1, with D perhaps TRBD1 (5 bases). Germline values: CDR1 SQVTM, CDR2 ANQGSEA. V lost 8 bases and J lost 5, with 12 bases in between. This CDR3 comprises 11 residues.

The chain carries TRBV9 and TRBJ1-6; 10 positions match TRBD1. The junction had 3 bases not matched to a gene; V was cut back by 2 bases and J by 7 bases. Germline CDR1 is SGDLS and CDR2 is YYNGEE. This CDR3 spans 15 amino acids. The CDR3 DNA follows: TGTGCCAGCAGCGTCGGGACAGGGGCAAATTCACCCCTCCACTTT. Encoded protein: CASSVGTGANSPLHF.

As to this clonotype: An end of the junction differs from the germline gene, which may be a read error. The chain is built from TRBV4-1 and TRBJ1-2; 7 positions agree with TRBD1. Germline loops: CDR1 MGHRA, CDR2 YSYEKL. The CDR3 extends over 16 amino acids. The CDR3 DNA sequence: TGCGCCAGCATCCAAGAACGGGACAGACGCTTTGGGAGCTACACCTTC. It encodes CASIQERDRRFGSYTF.

As regards this clonotype: Given a much more abundant clone one base away, this may be a read error. This chain connects TRBV20-1 to TRBJ1-2, with D unclear. Trimming pared 6 bases from V and 3 bases from J, leaving 17 bases between. The CDR3 has 14 amino acids. Germline V lookup: CDR1 DFQATT, CDR2 SNEGSKA (reference sequence). CDR3 protein: CSAARLNADYGYTF. In nucleotides, the CDR3 is TGCAGTGCGGCACGGCTGAACGCGGACTATGGCTACACCTTC.

V is TRBV10-2 and J is TRBJ1-1; possibly TRBD1 for D (6 bases). V gave up 6 bases and J gave up 0 bases, with 20 bases separating them. Germline CDR1 WSHSY, CDR2 SAAADI. The CDR3 length is 17 residues. The CDR3 DNA follows: TGCGCCAGCAGCCAAGGTCCAGGGGCGCTAATGAACACTGAAGCTTTCTTT. Translation gives CASSQGPGALMNTEAFF.

This clonotype was detected a few times. The chain combines TRBV20-1 with TRBJ2-7; 10 bases are a match to TRBD1. V was pared by 6 bases and J by 3 bases, with 8 bases of the junction left unmatched. The germline CDR1 and CDR2 sequences are DFQATT and SNEGSKA (reference sequence). CDR3 length: 14 residues. CDR3 in amino acids: CSASGQGDFYEQYF. Written as DNA, the CDR3 is TGCAGTGCCTCTGGACAGGGGGATTTCTACGAGCAGTACTTC.

The chain couples TRBV2 to TRBJ1-1; the match to TRBD1 covers 8 bases. The V gene's germline CDR1 is SNHLY and CDR2 FYNNEI. The length of the CDR3 is 13 residues. V was pared by 11 bases and J by 4 bases, with 9 bases of the junction left unmatched. The CDR3 here is CAWVNTGGTEAFF. As DNA, the CDR3 is TGTGCCTGGGTGAATACAGGGGGCACTGAAGCTTTCTTT. Using reference TRBV2 and TRBJ1-1 for the parts outside the CDR3, the full variable domain is EPEVTQTPSHQVTQMGQEVILRCVPISNHLYFYWYRQILGQKVEFLVSFYNNEISEKSEIFDDQFSVERPDGSNFTLKIRSTKLEDSAMYFCAWVNTGGTEAFFGQGTRLTVV.